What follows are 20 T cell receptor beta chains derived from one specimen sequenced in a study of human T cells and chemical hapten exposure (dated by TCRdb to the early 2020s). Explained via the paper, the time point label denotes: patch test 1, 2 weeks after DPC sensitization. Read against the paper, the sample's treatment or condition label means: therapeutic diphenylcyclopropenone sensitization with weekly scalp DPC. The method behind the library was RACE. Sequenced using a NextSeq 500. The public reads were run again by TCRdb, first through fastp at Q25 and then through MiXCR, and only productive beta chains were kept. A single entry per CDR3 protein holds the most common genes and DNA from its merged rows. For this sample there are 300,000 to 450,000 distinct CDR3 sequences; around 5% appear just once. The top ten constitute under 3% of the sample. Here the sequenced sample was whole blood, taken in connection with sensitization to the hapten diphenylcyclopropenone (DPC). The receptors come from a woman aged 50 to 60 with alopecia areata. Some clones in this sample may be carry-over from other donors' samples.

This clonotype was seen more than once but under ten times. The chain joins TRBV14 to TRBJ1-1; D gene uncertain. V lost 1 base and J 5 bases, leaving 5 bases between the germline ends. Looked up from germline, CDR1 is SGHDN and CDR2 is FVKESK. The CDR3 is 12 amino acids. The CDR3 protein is CASSQVYTEAFF. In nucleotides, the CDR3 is TGTGCCAGCAGCCAAGTATATACTGAAGCTTTCTTT. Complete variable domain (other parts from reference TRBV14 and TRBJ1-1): EAGVTQFPSHSVIEKGQTVTLRCDPISGHDNLYWYRRVMGKEIKFLLHFVKESKQDESGMPNNRFLAERTGGTYSTLKVQPAELEDSGVYFCASSQVYTEAFFGQGTRLTVV.

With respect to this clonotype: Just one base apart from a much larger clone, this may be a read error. CDR3 sequence reads: CSSTERGLQETQYF. CDR3 DNA: TGCAGTTCCACCGAGAGGGGCCTACAAGAGACCCAGTACTTC. This chain links TRBV20-1 with TRBJ2-5, with D perhaps being TRBD1 or TRBD2 (5 bases each). Germline-derived CDR1 and CDR2 are DFQATT and SNEGSKA (reference sequence). The CDR3 totals 14 residues. V was clipped by 8 bases and J by 2 bases, with 18 bases between them.

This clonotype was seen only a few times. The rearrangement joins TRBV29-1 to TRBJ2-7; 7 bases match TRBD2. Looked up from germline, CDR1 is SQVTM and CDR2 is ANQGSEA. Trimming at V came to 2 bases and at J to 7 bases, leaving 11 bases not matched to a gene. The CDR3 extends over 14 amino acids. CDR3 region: CSVEYSGGAGEQYF. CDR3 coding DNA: TGCAGCGTTGAATATTCGGGAGGAGCAGGAGAGCAGTACTTC.

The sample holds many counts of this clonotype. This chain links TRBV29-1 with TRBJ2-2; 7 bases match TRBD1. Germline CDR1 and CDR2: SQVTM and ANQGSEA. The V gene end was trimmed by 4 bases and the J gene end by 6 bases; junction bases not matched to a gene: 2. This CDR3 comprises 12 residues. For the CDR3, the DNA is TGCAGCGTTGTGACAGGGTCCGGGGAGCTGTTTTTT. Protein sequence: CSVVTGSGELFF.

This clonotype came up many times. CDR3 DNA sequence: TGCAGTGCTCGAGGACAGGGAGTCGATGAAGCTTTCTTT. Residues: CSARGQGVDEAFF. This chain links TRBV20-1 with TRBJ1-1; 8 positions agree with TRBD1. The CDR3 contains 13 residues. J gave up 7 bases and V 5 bases, and 9 bases lay outside the gene matches. The germline V gene has CDR1 DFQATT and CDR2 SNEGSKA (reference sequence).

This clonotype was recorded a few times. The CDR3 DNA follows: TGCGCCAGCAGCTACGCCCGACTAGCGGGAGGCCCCCGAAGGGAGACCCAGTACTTC. Residues: CASSYARLAGGPRRETQYF. The chain couples TRBV5-1 to TRBJ2-5; 13 nucleotides match TRBD2. Trimming removed 3 bases from V and 5 bases from J; junction bases left unmatched: 16. Looked up from germline, CDR1 is SGHRS and CDR2 is YFSETQ. This CDR3 has 19 residues.

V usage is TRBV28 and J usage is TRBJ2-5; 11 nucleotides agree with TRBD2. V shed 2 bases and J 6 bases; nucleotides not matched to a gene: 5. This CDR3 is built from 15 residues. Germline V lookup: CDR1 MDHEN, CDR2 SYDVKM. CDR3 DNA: TGTGCCAGCAGTTTAGTGGCTAGCGGGGGGAAGACCCAGTACTTC. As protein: CASSLVASGGKTQYF.

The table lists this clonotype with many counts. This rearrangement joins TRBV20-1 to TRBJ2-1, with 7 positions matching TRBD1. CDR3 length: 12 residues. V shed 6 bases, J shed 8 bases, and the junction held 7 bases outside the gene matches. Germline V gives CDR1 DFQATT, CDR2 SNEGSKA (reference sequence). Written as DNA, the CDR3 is TGCAGTGCAAGCGACAGGGATGATGAGCAGTTCTTC. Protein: CSASDRDDEQFF.

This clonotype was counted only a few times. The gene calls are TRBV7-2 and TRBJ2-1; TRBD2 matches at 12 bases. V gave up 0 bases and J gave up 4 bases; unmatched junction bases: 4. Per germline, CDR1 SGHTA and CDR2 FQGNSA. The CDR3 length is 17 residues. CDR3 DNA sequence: TGTGCCAGCAGCTTAGCCTCGACTAGCGGGAGTTACAATGAGCAGTTCTTC. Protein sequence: CASSLASTSGSYNEQFF. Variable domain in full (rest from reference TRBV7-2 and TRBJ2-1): GAGVSQSPSNKVTEKGKDVELRCDPISGHTALYWYRQSLGQGLEFLIYFQGNSAPDKSGLPSDRFSAERTGGSVSTLTIQRTQQEDSAVYLCASSLASTSGSYNEQFFGPGTRLTVL.

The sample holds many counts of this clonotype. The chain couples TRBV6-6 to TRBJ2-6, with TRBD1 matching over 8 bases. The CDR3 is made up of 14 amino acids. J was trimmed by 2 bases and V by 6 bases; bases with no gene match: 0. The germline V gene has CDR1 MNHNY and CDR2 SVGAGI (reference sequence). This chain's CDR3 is CASRQGAGANVLTF. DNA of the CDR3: TGTGCCAGCAGACAGGGGGCTGGGGCCAACGTCCTGACTTTC.

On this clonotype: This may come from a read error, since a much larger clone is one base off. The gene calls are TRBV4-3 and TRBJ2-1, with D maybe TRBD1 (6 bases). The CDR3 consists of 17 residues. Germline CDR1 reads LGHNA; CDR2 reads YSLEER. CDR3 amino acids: CVSSQDHNRATYNEQFF. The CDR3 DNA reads TGCGTCAGCAGCCAAGATCACAACAGGGCAACCTACAATGAGCAGTTCTTC.

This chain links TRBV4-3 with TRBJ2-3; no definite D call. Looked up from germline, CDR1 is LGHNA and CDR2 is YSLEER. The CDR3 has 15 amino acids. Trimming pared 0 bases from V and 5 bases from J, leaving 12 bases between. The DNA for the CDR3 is TGCGCCAGCAGCCAAGATTCCAGCGATGGAGATACGCAGTATTTT. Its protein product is CASSQDSSDGDTQYF.

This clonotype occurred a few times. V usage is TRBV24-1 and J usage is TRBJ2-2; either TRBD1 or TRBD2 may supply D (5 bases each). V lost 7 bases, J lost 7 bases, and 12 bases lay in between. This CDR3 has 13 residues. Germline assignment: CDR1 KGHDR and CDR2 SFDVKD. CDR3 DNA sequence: TGTGCCACCAGAAGCAGGGCGGGCGGGGAGCTGTTTTTT. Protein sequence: CATRSRAGGELFF.

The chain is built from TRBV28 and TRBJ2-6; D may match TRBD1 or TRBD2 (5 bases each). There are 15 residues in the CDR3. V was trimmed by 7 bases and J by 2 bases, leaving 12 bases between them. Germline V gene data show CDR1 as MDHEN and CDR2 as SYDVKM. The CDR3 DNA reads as TGTGCCAGCAAGTCCCTGGGGGCTGGGGCCAACGTCCTGACTTTC. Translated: CASKSLGAGANVLTF.

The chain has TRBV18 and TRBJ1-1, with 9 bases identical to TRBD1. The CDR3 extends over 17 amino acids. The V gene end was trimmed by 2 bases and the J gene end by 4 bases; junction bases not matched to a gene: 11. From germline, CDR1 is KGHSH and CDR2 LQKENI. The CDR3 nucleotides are TGTGCCAGCTCACCAGGCACAGGGGGCCCGGTGAGCACTGAAGCTTTCTTT. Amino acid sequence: CASSPGTGGPVSTEAFF.

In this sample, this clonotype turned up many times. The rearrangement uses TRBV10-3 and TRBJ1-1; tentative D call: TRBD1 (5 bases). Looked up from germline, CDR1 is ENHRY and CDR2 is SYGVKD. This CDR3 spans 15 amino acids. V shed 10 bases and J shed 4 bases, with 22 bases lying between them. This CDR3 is CATLGQGGRVTEAFF. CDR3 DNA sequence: TGTGCCACCCTAGGGCAGGGCGGACGCGTCACTGAAGCTTTCTTT.

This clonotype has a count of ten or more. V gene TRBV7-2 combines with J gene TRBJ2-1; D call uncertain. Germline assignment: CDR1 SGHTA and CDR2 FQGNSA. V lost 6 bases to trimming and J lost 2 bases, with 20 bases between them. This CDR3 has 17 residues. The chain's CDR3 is CASSMGGGRITYNEQFF. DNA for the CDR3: TGTGCCAGCAGTATGGGCGGTGGGCGGATCACCTACAATGAGCAGTTCTTC. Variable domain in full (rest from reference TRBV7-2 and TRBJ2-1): GAGVSQSPSNKVTEKGKDVELRCDPISGHTALYWYRQSLGQGLEFLIYFQGNSAPDKSGLPSDRFSAERTGGSVSTLTIQRTQQEDSAVYLCASSMGGGRITYNEQFFGPGTRLTVL.

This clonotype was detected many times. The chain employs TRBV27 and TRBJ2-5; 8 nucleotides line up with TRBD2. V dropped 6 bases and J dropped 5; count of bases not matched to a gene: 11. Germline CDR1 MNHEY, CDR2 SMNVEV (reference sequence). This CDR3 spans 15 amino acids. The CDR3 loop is CASSLSGNSRETQYF. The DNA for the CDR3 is TGTGCCAGCAGCCTTAGCGGGAATTCGCGGGAGACCCAGTACTTC.

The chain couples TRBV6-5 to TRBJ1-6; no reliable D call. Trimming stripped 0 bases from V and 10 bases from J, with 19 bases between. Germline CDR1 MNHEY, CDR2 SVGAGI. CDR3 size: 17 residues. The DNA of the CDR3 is TGTGCCAGCAGTTACTCGACTTCACGGGCCAGTAAATCACCCCTCCACTTT. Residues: CASSYSTSRASKSPLHF.

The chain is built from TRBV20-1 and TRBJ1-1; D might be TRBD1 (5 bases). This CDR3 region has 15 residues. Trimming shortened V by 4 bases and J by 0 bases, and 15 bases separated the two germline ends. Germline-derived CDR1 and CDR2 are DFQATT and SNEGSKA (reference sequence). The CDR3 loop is CSAISRRQLNTEAFF. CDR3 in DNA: TGCAGTGCTATTAGCCGCCGACAGTTGAACACTGAAGCTTTCTTT.